The T cell receptor beta chain described here comes from a study of blood T cell repertoires in COVID-19. Study in general: Italy, Spain and the United States were the sources of the convalescent and acute COVID-19 samples. Sample material is recorded as cDNA or gDNA derived from T cells, B-cell-depleted T cells, or PBMCs.

The authors' processing: Estimated nucleated cell counts came from reference gene primer amplification. Method: immunoSEQ multiplex PCR; TCRdb's copy keeps in-frame clones and lacks some. That table gives V, J and clone size, and the DNA gave D and trimming. The sample includes roughly 290,000 clones, 70% to 90% of them seen just once. The CDR3 consists of 12 residues. V lost 3 bases and J 5 bases, leaving 9 bases between the germline ends. Germline V gene data show CDR1 as GTSNPN and CDR2 as SVGIG (reference sequence). A word on this clone: The sample carries other DNA sequences with the same CDR3.

This chain connects TRBV30 to TRBJ2-3; tentative D call: TRBD2 (6 bases). The clonotype comes from a woman aged 50 to 60 who had recovered from COVID-19. The sample taken for sequencing was peripheral blood. CDR3 bases: TGTGCCTGGAGCGGGGGTGGAGATACGCAGTATTTT. It specifies CAWSGGGDTQYF.